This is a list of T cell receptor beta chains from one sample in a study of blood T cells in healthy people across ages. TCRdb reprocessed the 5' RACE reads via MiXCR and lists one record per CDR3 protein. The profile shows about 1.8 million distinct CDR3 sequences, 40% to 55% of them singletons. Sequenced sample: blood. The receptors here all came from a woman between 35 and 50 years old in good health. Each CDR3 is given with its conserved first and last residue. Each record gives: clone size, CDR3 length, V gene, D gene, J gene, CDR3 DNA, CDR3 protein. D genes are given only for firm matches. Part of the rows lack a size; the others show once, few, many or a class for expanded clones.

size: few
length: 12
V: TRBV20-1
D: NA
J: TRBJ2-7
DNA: TGCAGTACCAATTGGCTCTCCTACGAGCAGTACTTC
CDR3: CSTNWLSYEQYF

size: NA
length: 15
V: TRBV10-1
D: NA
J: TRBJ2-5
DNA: TGCGCCAGCAGTTCCCTAGGGGGGCCGAAGGAGACCCAGTACTTC
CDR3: CASSSLGGPKETQYF

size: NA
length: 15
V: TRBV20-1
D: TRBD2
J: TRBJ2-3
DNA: TGCAGTGCCCAGGAGACTAGCGGGGCTGGAGATACGCAGTATTTT
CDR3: CSAQETSGAGDTQYF

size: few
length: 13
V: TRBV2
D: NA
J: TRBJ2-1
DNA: TGTGCCAGCAGTGATGTGGTAGGGAATGAGCAGTTCTTC
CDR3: CASSDVVGNEQFF

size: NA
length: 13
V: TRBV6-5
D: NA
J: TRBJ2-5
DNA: TGTGCCAGCAGTTACCGGGGAGAGGTGACCCAGTACTTC
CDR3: CASSYRGEVTQYF

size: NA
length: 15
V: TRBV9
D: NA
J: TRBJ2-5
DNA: TGTGCCAGCAGCGTAGGAGGGGTCCTCCAAGAGACCCAGTACTTC
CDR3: CASSVGGVLQETQYF

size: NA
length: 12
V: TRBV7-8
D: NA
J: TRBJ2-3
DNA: TGTGCCAGCAGAACACAGGGAGATACGCAGTATTTT
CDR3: CASRTQGDTQYF

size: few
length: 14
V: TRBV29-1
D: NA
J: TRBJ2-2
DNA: TGCAGCGTCCGTTTACAGGGGAACACCGGGGAGCTGTTTTTT
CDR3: CSVRLQGNTGELFF

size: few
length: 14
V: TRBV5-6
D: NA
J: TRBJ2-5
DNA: TGTGCCAGCAGCTTGGAACCTTCGGGCGAGACCCAGTACTTC
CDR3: CASSLEPSGETQYF

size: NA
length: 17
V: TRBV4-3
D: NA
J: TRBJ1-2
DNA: TGCGCCAGCAGCCAAGTAGGATTTATTGGGCAGGGCGATGGCTACACCTTC
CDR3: CASSQVGFIGQGDGYTF

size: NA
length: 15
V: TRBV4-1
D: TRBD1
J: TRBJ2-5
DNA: TGCGCCAGCAGCCATCCGGGACAGGGGGTAGAGACCCAGTACTTC
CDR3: CASSHPGQGVETQYF

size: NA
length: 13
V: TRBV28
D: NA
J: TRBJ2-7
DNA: TGTGCCAGCACCCCCCTCACTGGGAGGCAGCAGTACTTC
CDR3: CASTPLTGRQQYF

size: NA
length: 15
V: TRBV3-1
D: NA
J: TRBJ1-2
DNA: TGTGCCAGCAGCCAACAAGTCGACAGTCCCTATGGCTACACCTTC
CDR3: CASSQQVDSPYGYTF

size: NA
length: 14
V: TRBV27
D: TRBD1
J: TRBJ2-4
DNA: TGTGCCAGCAACTTGACAGGGTTTAAAAACATTCAGTACTTC
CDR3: CASNLTGFKNIQYF

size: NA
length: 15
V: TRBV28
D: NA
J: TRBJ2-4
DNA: TGTGCCAGCAGTTTAGGGACCCGAGCCAAAAACATTCAGTACTTC
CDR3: CASSLGTRAKNIQYF

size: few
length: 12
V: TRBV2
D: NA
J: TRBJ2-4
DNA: TGTGCCAGCAGCGAAGGACTGAACATTCAGTACTTC
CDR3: CASSEGLNIQYF

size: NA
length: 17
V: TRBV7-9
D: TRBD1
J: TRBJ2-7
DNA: TGTGCCAGCAGCCCGATGGGGCAAGGACAGGTGACCTACGAGCAGTACTTC
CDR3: CASSPMGQGQVTYEQYF

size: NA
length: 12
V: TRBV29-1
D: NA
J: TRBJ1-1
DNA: TGCAGCGTCCAAACACGGAACACTGAAGCTTTCTTT
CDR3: CSVQTRNTEAFF

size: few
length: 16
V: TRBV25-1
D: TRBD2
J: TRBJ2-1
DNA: TGTGCCAGCAGTGCGACTAGCGGGGGCCCCTACAATGAGCAGTTCTTC
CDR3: CASSATSGGPYNEQFF

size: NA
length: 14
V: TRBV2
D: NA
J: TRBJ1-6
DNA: TGTGCCAGCGGATCAGATACCGGGAATTCACCCCTCCACTTT
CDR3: CASGSDTGNSPLHF

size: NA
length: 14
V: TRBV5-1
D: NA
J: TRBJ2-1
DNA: TGCGCCAGCAGCTTGATGGGGGGCAGCAGTGAGCAGTTCTTC
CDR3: CASSLMGGSSEQFF

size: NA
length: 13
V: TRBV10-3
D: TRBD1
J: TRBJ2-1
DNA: TGTGCCATCAGCTGGGACAGGGGAAATGAGCAGTTCTTC
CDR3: CAISWDRGNEQFF

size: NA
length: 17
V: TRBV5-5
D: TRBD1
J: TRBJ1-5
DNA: TGTGCCAGCAGCTCACGACCGGGACAGGGGGCGAATCAGCCCCAGCATTTT
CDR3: CASSSRPGQGANQPQHF

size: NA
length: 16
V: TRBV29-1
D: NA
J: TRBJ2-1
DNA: TGCAGCGTTGAAGGCCTGGCCCAAGTAGGGTACAATGAGCAGTTCTTC
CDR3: CSVEGLAQVGYNEQFF

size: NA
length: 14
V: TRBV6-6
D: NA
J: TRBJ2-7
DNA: TGTGCCAGCAGGAGGGACGCCGTCTCCTACGAGCAGTACTTC
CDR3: CASRRDAVSYEQYF

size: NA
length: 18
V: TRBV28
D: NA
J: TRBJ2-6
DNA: TGTGCCAGCAGTTTGGGTTGGCGGGGGCGCTCTGGGGCCAACGTCCTGACTTTC
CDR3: CASSLGWRGRSGANVLTF

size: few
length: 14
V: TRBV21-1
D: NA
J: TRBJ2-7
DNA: TGTGCCAGGACGGGACTAGCGGGCTTCTACGAGCAGTACTTC
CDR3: CARTGLAGFYEQYF

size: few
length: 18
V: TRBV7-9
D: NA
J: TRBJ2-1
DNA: TGTGCCAGCAGCTTGATGGTCCTAGCCGTTTCCCCCTACAATGAGCAGTTCTTC
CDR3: CASSLMVLAVSPYNEQFF

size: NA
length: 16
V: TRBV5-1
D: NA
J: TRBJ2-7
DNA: TGCGCCAGCAGCGGTAAGCTAGATGGAAGGGGCTACGAGCAGTACTTC
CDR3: CASSGKLDGRGYEQYF

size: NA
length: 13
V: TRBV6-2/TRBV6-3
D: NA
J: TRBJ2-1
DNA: TGTGCCAGCCAGGGAAGTAACGACAATGAGCAGTTCTTC
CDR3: CASQGSNDNEQFF

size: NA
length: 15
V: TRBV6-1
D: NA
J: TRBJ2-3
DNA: TGTGCCAGCAGTGAAAATCTAAGGGCCCCCGATACGCAGTATTTT
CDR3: CASSENLRAPDTQYF

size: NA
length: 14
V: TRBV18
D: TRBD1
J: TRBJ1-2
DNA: TGTGCCAGCTCATCCGGGACAGCCGGCTATGGCTACACCTTC
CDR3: CASSSGTAGYGYTF

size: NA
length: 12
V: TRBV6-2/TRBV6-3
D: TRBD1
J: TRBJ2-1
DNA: TGTGCCAGCAGTGACAGGGCGGCTGAGCAGTTCTTC
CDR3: CASSDRAAEQFF

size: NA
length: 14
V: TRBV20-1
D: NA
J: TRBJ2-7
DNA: TGCAGTGCCCTTAGAGAAGAAGGCTCCTACGAGCAGTACTTC
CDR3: CSALREEGSYEQYF

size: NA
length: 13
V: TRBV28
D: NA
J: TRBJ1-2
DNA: TGTGCCAGCAGTTTGGGCGGGGGGCTGGGCTACACCTTC
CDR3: CASSLGGGLGYTF

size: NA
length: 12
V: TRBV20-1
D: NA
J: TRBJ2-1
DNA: TGCAGTGCTAGAGCGAACCATAATGAGCAGTTCTTC
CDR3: CSARANHNEQFF

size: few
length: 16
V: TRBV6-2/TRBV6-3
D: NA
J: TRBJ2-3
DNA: TGTGCCAGCAGAGACGAGACAGGGACTCGCACAGATACGCAGTATTTT
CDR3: CASRDETGTRTDTQYF

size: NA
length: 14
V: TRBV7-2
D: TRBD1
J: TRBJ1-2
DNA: TGTGCCAGCAGGCCAGGGGGGTTGGACTATGGCTACACCTTC
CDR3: CASRPGGLDYGYTF

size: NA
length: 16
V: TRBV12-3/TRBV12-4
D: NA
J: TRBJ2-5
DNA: TGTGCCAGCAGGATGGGTGCAGTTTTAAAACAAGAGACCCAGTACTTC
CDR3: CASRMGAVLKQETQYF

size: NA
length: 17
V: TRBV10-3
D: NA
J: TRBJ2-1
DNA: TGTGCCATCAGTGAAAGCCTCGGACGGTCCTCCTACAATGAGCAGTTCTTC
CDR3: CAISESLGRSSYNEQFF

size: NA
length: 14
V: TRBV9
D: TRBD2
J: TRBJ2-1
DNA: TGTGCCAGCAGCGCCCTAGCGGGGGGGGTTGAGCAGTTCTTC
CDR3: CASSALAGGVEQFF

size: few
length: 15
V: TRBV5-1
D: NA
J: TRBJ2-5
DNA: TGCGCCAGCAGCTTAACCCGGGGAGGTCTACAGACCCAGTACTTC
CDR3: CASSLTRGGLQTQYF

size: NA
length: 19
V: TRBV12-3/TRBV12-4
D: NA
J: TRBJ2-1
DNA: TGTGCCAGCAGTTTATGGGCCAGGGGCGCGTCGGGAACTTTCAATGAGCAGTTCTTC
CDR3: CASSLWARGASGTFNEQFF

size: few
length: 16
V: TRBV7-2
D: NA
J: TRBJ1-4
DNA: TGTGCCAGCAGCCCTGGTTGGGGCCCTCTTAATGAAAAACTGTTTTTT
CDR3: CASSPGWGPLNEKLFF

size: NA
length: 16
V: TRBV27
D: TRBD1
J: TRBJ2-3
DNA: TGTGCCAGCAGTTTCCTCACAGGGGTGGGGACAGATACGCAGTATTTT
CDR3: CASSFLTGVGTDTQYF

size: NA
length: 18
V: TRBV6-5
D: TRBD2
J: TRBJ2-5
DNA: TGTGCCAGCAGTTACGGAGGACTAGCGGGGGCGGGCGAAGAGACCCAGTACTTC
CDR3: CASSYGGLAGAGEETQYF

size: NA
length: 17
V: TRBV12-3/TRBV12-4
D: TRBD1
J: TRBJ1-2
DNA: TGTGCCAGCAGACCAACCGACAGGGGAGATACTAACTATGGCTACACCTTC
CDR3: CASRPTDRGDTNYGYTF

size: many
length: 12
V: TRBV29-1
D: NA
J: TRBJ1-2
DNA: TGCAGCGTTCCGGACGGTGTCTATGGCTACACCTTC
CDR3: CSVPDGVYGYTF

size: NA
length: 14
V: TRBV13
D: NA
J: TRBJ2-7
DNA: TGTGCCAGCAGCTTAGGCATGGGAGCCTACAAGCAGTACTTC
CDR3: CASSLGMGAYKQYF

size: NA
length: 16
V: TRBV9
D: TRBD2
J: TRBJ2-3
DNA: TGTGCCAGCAGCGTAAGTTCCGCGGGGGTTACAGATACGCAGTATTTT
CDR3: CASSVSSAGVTDTQYF

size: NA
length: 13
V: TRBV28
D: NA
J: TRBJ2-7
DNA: TGTGCCAGCACACAAGCAGGGCTATACGAGCAGTACTTC
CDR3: CASTQAGLYEQYF

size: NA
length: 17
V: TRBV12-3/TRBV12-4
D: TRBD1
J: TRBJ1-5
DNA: TGTGCCAGCAGTTTGTTGGCAGGGGGTTTAAGCAATCAGCCCCAGCATTTT
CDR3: CASSLLAGGLSNQPQHF

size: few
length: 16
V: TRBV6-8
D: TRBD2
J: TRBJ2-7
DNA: TGTGCCAGCAGTTACGATCCCGGTTCGGGGGGCTACGAGCAGTACTTC
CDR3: CASSYDPGSGGYEQYF

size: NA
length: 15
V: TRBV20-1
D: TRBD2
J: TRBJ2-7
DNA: TGCAGTGCTAGGGATGTAGCGGGGGGTACCTACGAGCAGTACTTC
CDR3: CSARDVAGGTYEQYF

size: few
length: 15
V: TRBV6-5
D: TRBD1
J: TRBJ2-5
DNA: TGTGCCAGCAGTCGACAGGGGTGGAGCAGAGAGACCCAGTACTTC
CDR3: CASSRQGWSRETQYF

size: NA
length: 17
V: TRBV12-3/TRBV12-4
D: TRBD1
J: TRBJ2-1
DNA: TGTGCCAGCAGTTTAGCGGTTCTGGGGACAGACCCCGCTCTACAGTTCTTC
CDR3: CASSLAVLGTDPALQFF

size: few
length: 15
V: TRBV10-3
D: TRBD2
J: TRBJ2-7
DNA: TGTGCCATCAGTACACAGGGACTAGCGGGGACCGAGCAGTACTTC
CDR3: CAISTQGLAGTEQYF

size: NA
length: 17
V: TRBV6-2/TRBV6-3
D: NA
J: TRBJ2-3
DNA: TGTGCCAGCAGTTACCCTATAGCGCCTTCTAGCACAGATACGCAGTATTTT
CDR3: CASSYPIAPSSTDTQYF

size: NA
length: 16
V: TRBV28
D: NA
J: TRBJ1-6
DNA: TGTGCCAGCAGCCCAGGGGTAGGGTCCTATAATTCACCCCTCCACTTT
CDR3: CASSPGVGSYNSPLHF

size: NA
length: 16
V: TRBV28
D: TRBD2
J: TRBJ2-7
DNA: TGTGCCAGCAGTTTTGGCGGGACTAGCGGGGGAGAGGAGCGGTACTTC
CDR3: CASSFGGTSGGEERYF